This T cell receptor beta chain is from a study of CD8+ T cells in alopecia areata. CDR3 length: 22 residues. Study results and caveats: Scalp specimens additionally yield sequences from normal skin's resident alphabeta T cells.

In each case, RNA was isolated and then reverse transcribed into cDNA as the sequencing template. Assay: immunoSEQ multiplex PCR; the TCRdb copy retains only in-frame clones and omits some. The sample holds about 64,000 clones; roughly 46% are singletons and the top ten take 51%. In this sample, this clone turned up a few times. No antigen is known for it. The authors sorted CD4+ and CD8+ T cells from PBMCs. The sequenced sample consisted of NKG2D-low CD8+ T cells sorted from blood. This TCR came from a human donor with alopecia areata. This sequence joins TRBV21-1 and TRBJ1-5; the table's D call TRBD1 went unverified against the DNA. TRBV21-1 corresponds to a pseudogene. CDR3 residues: CASSKFPDAGTGNIVSNQPQHF. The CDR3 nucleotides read TGTGCCAGCAGCAAATTTCCCGACGCCGGGACAGGGAATATAGTAAGCAATCAGCCCCAGCATTTT.